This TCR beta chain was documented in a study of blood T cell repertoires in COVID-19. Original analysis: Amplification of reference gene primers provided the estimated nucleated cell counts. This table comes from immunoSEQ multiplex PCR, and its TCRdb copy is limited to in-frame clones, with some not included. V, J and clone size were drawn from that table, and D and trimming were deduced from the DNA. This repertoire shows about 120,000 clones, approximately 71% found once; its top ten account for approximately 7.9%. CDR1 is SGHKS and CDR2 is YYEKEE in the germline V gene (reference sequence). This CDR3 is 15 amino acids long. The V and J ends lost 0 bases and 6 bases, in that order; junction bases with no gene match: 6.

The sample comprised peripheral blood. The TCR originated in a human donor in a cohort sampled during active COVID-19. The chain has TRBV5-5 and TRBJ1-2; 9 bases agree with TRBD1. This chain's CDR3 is CASSLGDRVRDGYTF. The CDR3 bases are TGTGCCAGCAGCTTGGGGGACAGGGTTAGGGATGGCTACACCTTC.